This T cell receptor beta chain is from a study of molecular identifiers for immune sequencing clone quantification. Regarding the study as a whole: In naive cells, clones above 20 RNA copies held under 1% of molecules, whereas in effector cells they held over 97%.

This clonotype was counted between two and nine times. The antigen is undetermined. A read error may explain this, as a much larger clone is one base away. Deletions cut 5 bases from V and 6 bases from J, with 21 bases between. The length of the CDR3 is 16 residues. The germline gives CDR1 SGHVS, CDR2 FQNEAQ. TCRdb reanalysed the PCR reads using MiXCR and keeps one entry per CDR3 protein. The data show over 550,000 distinct CDR3 sequences, about 25% seen once. This TCR was recovered from a human donor in good health. Some libraries in this study had Jurkat cell RNA spiked in. The V gene is TRBV7-8, the J gene TRBJ2-3, with TRBD2 as a possible D gene (5 bases). Sequenced: naive CD8+ T cells from blood, with Jurkat cell RNA spiked in. The subset is: FACS-sorted CD8+CD4-CCR7+CD45RA+ naive T cells. DNA of the CDR3: TGTGCCAGCAGCCCGCTGAGGGTCCTCCGCCTGGATACGCAGTATTTT. Its protein product is CASSPLRVLRLDTQYF.